This entry is about one TCR beta chain. Antigen unknown. These data belong to a study of T cell responses to AZD1222 COVID-19 vaccine. For the study at large: Pooled in the analysis were second doses at about 4 or about 12 weeks.

Findings and caveats of the study: Reportedly, nearly half of unique spike TCRs recognized epitopes outside B.1.351/B.1.1.7 mutations.

The protocol was immunoSEQ multiplex PCR, while the TCRdb copy is restricted to in-frame clones and leaves out a portion. The data contain roughly 99,000 clones, around 90% of them singletons. Losses at the gene ends were 0 bases for V and 2 bases for J; bases not matched to a gene: 8. In germline, CDR1 is LGHNA, CDR2 YSLEER. There are 17 residues in the CDR3. The chain has TRBV4-3 and TRBJ2-3, with 7 bases fitting TRBD2. The TCR sequence derives from an adult in good health. The sequencing used peripheral blood, collected on day 0 of AZD1222 vaccination. Here the CDR3 reads CASSQDIGTTDTDTQYF. The CDR3 bases are TGCGCCAGCAGCCAAGATATAGGGACTACCGACACAGATACGCAGTATTTT.